The T cell receptor beta chain under discussion was sequenced for a study of human T cells and chemical hapten exposure. Described time point: pre-sensitization, week 0. The treatment is: therapeutic diphenylcyclopropenone sensitization with weekly scalp DPC. This clonotype was seen more than once but under ten times. Germline V gives CDR1 DFQATT, CDR2 SNEGSKA (reference sequence). The CDR3 consists of 13 residues. V gave up 6 bases and J gave up 3 bases, with 13 bases separating them. In TCRdb, the RACE reads were re-called with MiXCR into one record per CDR3 protein. The table lists about 250,000 distinct CDR3 sequences, approximately 7.5% of them singletons.

The origin of this receptor is a man aged 18 to 35 with alopecia areata. Some clones in this sample may be carry-over from other donors' samples. The sample in question was whole blood, obtained in connection with sensitization to the hapten diphenylcyclopropenone (DPC). V usage is TRBV20-1 and J usage is TRBJ2-3; TRBD1 or TRBD2 may be the D gene (5 bases each). CDR3 sequence: CSAPRVATDTQYF. In nucleotides, the CDR3 is TGCAGTGCCCCCAGGGTAGCGACAGATACGCAGTATTTT.